The source of this T cell receptor (beta chain) is a study of neurological immune-mediated disorders. Across the study: Relapsing-remitting disease was seen in about 90% of the roughly 35 multiple sclerosis patients, and secondary progressive disease was seen in 3.

The CDR3 contains 15 residues. Trimming at V came to 5 bases and at J to 4 bases, leaving 7 bases not matched to a gene. Germline V gene sequence: CDR1 SGHVS, CDR2 FNYEAQ. The team produced cDNA through 5'RACE using 10-nucleotide random UMIs. TCRdb re-called the 5' RACE reads through MiXCR, storing one row per CDR3 protein. The repertoire holds some 65,000 distinct CDR3 sequences, with about 4% as singletons. This clonotype has ten or more counts. Source material was 2 million unsorted PBMCs, stored at -80 °C in RNAlater. The rearrangement joins TRBV7-6 to TRBJ2-3; 9 bases fit TRBD2. Sequenced input: PBMCs. This clonotype was obtained from a man aged 50-59 years with multiple sclerosis. The CDR3 spells CASSPLAGGADTQYF. CDR3 coding DNA: TGTGCCAGCAGCCCCCTGGCGGGGGGGGCAGATACGCAGTATTTT.